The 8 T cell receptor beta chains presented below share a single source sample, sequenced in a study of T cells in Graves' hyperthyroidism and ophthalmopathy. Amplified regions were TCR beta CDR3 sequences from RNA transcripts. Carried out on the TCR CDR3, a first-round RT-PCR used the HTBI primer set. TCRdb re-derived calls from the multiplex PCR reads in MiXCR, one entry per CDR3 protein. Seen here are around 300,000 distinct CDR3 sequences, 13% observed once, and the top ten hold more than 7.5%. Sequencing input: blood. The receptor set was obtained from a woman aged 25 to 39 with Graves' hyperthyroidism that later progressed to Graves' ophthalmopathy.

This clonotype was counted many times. In nucleotides, the CDR3 is TGTGCCAGCAGCTTGGGGCTGAGAGGGAACTATGGCTACACCTTC. It codes for CASSLGLRGNYGYTF. The chain combines TRBV5-8 with TRBJ1-2; D gene uncertain. V lost 0 bases, J lost 2 bases, and 11 bases lay in between. The germline V gene encodes CDR1 SGHTS and CDR2 YDEGEE. The CDR3 contains 15 residues.

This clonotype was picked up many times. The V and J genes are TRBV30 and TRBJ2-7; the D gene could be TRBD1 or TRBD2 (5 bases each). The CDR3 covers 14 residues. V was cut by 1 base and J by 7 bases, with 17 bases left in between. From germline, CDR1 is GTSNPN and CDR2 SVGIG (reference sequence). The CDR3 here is CAWSEPGTTWEQYF. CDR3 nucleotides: TGTGCCTGGAGTGAACCGGGGACGACCTGGGAGCAGTACTTC.

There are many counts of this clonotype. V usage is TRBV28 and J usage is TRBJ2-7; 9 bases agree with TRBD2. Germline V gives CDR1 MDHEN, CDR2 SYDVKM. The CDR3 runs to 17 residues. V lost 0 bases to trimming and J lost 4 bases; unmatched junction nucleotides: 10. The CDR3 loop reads CASSLWGTSFRGYEQYF. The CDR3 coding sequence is TGTGCCAGCAGTTTATGGGGGACTAGCTTCCGTGGGTACGAGCAGTACTTC.

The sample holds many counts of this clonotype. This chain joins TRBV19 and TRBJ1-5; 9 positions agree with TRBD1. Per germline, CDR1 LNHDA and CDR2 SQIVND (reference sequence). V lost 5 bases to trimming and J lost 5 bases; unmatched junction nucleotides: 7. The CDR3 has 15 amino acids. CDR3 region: CASSSGTGLDQPQHF. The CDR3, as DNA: TGTGCCAGTAGTTCCGGGACAGGGCTCGATCAGCCCCAGCATTTT.

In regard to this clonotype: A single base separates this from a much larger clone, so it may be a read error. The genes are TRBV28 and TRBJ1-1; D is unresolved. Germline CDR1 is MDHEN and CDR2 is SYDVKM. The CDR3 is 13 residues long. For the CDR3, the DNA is TGTACCAGCAAAGACTCCGGGGTCACTGAAGCTTTCTTT. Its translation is CTSKDSGVTEAFF.

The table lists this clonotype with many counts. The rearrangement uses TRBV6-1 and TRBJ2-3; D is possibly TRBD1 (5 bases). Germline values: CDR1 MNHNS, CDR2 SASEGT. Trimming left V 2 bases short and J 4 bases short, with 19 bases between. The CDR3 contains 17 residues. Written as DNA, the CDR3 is TGTGCCAGCAGTGAACTGGCAGGGTTGGGAACTCCAGATACGCAGTATTTT. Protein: CASSELAGLGTPDTQYF.

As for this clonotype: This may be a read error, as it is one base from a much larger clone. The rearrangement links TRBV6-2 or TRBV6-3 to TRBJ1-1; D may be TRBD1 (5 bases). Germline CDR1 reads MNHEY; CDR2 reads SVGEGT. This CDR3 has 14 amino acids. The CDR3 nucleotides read TGTGCCAGCAATCTAAGGGGTTTCGGCACTGAAGCTTCCTTT. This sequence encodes CASNLRGFGTEASF.

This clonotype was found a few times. DNA of the CDR3: TGTGCCAGCAGTCGAGGGCGGGGAGGAAGTCAGCCCCAGCATTTT. Translating it yields CASSRGRGGSQPQHF. This rearrangement joins TRBV7-8 to TRBJ1-5; no clear D gene. V lost 6 bases, J lost 6 bases, and 18 bases lay in between. This CDR3 region has 15 residues. From germline, CDR1 is SGHVS and CDR2 FQNEAQ.